This T cell receptor beta chain derives from a study of blood T cell repertoires in COVID-19. Study as a whole: Sites across the United States, Italy and Spain contributed samples from acute and convalescent COVID-19. Nucleic acid was either cDNA or gDNA, and it came from T cells, B-cell-depleted T cells, or PBMCs.

With 1 base removed from V and 3 bases from J, the gap between germline ends came to 7 bases. Per the germline V gene, CDR1 is MGHRA and CDR2 is YSYEKL. CDR3 length: 13 amino acids. Using immunoSEQ multiplex PCR, the repertoire was profiled, and TCRdb retains in-frame clones only, with some absent. In the table there are around 160,000 clones, approximately 91% of which are singletons. The sample was peripheral blood. The clonotype originates from a man between 18 and 35 years old with acute or convalescent COVID-19. This chain uses TRBV4-1 with TRBJ2-7; D is undetermined. CDR3 nucleotides: TGCGCCAGCAGCCAAGGATCCTACTACGAGCAGTACTTC. Translated, it gives CASSQGSYYEQYF.